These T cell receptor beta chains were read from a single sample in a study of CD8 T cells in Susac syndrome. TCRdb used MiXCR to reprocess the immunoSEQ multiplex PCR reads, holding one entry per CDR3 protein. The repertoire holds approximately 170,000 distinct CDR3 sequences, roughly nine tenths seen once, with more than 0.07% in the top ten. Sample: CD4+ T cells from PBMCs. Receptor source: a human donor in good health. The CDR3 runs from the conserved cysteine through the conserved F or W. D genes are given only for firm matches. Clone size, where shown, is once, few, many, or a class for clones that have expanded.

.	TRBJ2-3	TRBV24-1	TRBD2	TGTGCCACCGCTACCGGGACTAGCGGGGGCGATACGCAGTATTTT	CATATGTSGGDTQYF
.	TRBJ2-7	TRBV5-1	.	TGCGCCAGCAGCTCGGGGATCGCCTCCTACGAGCAGTACTTC	CASSSGIASYEQYF
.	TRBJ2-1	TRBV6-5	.	TGTGCCAGCAATCCTGTAGGCTACAATGAGCAGTTCTTC	CASNPVGYNEQFF
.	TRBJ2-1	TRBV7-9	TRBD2	TGTGCCAGCAGCACTACTAGCGGGAGGGCTCATGAGCAGTTCTTC	CASSTTSGRAHEQFF
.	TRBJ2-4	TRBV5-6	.	TGTGCCAGCAGCGTGGGGACCTTAGCCAAAAACATTCAGTACTTC	CASSVGTLAKNIQYF
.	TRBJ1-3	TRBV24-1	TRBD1	TGTGCCACCAGTGATCCCTGGACAGGACCTGAAAACACCATATATTTT	CATSDPWTGPENTIYF
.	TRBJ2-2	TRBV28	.	TGTGCCAGCAGTCTAACAAGGAGGATGTTTTTT	CASSLTRRMFF
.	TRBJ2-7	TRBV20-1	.	TGCAGTGCTAGAGATCTGCAGTCGGTATCTGCAGGGGAGCAGTACTTC	CSARDLQSVSAGEQYF
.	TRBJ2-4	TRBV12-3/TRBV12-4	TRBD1	TGTGCCAGCAGTTCCGGGACAGGGAGGATACTAGCCAAAAACATTCAGTACTTC	CASSSGTGRILAKNIQYF
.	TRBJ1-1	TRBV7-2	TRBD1	TGTGCCAGCAGCGTAACAGGGGGCGCAGGCACTGAAGCTTTCTTT	CASSVTGGAGTEAFF
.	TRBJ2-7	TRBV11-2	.	TGTGCCAGCAGCCCGACTATGGGAGACGAGCAGTACTTC	CASSPTMGDEQYF
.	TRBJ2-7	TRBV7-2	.	TGTGCCAGCAGCGTACCGGGGTCCTCCTACGAGCAGTACTTC	CASSVPGSSYEQYF
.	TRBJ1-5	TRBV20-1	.	TGCAGTGCTAGCAAGGCAGGGGATAATCAGCCCCAGCATTTT	CSASKAGDNQPQHF
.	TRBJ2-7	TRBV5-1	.	TGCGCCAGCAGCCCCGCCCAACACGAGCAGTACTTC	CASSPAQHEQYF
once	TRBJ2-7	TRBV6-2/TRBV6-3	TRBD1	TGTGCCAGCAGGACTTCCTGGACAGGGGGCTACGAGCAGTACTTC	CASRTSWTGGYEQYF
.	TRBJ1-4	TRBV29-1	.	TGCAGCTCTTCGGAAGAGGGCGAAAAACTGTTTTTT	CSSSEEGEKLFF
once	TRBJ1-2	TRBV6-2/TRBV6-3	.	TGTGCCAGCAGTTATGATTACAGAGACAACTATGGCTACACCTTC	CASSYDYRDNYGYTF
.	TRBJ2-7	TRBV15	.	TGTGCCACCAGCAGAGAACATGAGCAGTACTTC	CATSREHEQYF
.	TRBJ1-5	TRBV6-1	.	TGTGCCAGCATCGGGCAACTACTATTCAATCAGCCCCAGCTTTTT	CASIGQLLFNQPQLF
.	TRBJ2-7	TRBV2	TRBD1	TGTGCCAGCAGCAAAGCCGGGACAGGGTGGTACGAGCAGTACTTC	CASSKAGTGWYEQYF
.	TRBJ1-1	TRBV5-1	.	TGCGCCAGCAGCCGAGGGCGGGGGACTGAAGCTTTCTTT	CASSRGRGTEAFF
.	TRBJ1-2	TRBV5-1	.	TGCGCCAGCAATCCAGGGCAAGACTATGGCTACACCTTC	CASNPGQDYGYTF
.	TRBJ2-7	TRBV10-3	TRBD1	TGTGCCATCAGGCTAGGACAGGGTACCTACGAGCAGTACTTC	CAIRLGQGTYEQYF
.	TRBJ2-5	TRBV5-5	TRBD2	TGTGCCAGCAGCTCGACCCCGGGGGGGCGCTTGGAGACCCAGTACTTC	CASSSTPGGRLETQYF
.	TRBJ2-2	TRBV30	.	TGTGCCTGGCGGGGGGCTTCGGACACCGGGGAGCTGTTTTTT	CAWRGASDTGELFF
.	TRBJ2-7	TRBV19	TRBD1	TGTGCCAGTAGTGACAGGGCTCACGACGAGCAGTACTTC	CASSDRAHDEQYF